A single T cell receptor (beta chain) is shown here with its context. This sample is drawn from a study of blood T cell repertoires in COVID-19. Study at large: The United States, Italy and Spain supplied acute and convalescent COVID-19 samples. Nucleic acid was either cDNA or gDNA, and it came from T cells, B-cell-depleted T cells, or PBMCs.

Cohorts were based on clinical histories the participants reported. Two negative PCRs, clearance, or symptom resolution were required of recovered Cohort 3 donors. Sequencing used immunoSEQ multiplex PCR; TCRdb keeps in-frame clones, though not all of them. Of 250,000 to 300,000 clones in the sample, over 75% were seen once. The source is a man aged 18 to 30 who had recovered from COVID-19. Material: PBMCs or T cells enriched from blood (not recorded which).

CDR3 residues: CASSAQGVNTEAFF. The CDR3 DNA follows: TGTGCCAGCAGTGCCCAGGGGGTGAACACTGAAGCTTTCTTT. The chain links TRBV2 to TRBJ1-1, with 7 bases lining up with TRBD1. Germline loops: CDR1 SNHLY, CDR2 FYNNEI. The length of the CDR3 is 14 residues. V trimming: 4 bases; J trimming: 0 bases; junction bases outside the gene matches: 2.